This T cell receptor (beta chain) was observed in a study of molecular identifiers for immune sequencing clone quantification. This clonotype was seen only a few times. Libraries of naive CD8 T cells were made from about 21,000 to 970,000 sorted cells. They used 10%, 30% or 50% RNA. In TCRdb, the PCR reads were re-called with MiXCR into one record per CDR3 protein. The repertoire includes about half a million distinct CDR3 sequences, roughly 26% of them detected once, and around 0.8% sits in the top ten. Germline lookup yields CDR1 SQVTM and CDR2 ANQGSEA. With 7 bases clipped from V and 5 bases from J, the junction kept 5 bases outside the gene matches. This CDR3 contains 12 residues.

The genes are TRBV29-1 and TRBJ2-5; 9 positions agree with TRBD1. Sample: naive CD8+ T cells from blood, with Jurkat cell RNA spiked in. Described subset: FACS-sorted CD8+CD4-CCR7+CD45RA+ naive T cells. This receptor was identified in a human donor in good health. Some libraries in this study had Jurkat cell RNA spiked in. The CDR3 spells CSADRGLETQYF. Written as DNA, the CDR3 is TGCAGCGCCGACAGGGGGTTGGAGACCCAGTACTTC.